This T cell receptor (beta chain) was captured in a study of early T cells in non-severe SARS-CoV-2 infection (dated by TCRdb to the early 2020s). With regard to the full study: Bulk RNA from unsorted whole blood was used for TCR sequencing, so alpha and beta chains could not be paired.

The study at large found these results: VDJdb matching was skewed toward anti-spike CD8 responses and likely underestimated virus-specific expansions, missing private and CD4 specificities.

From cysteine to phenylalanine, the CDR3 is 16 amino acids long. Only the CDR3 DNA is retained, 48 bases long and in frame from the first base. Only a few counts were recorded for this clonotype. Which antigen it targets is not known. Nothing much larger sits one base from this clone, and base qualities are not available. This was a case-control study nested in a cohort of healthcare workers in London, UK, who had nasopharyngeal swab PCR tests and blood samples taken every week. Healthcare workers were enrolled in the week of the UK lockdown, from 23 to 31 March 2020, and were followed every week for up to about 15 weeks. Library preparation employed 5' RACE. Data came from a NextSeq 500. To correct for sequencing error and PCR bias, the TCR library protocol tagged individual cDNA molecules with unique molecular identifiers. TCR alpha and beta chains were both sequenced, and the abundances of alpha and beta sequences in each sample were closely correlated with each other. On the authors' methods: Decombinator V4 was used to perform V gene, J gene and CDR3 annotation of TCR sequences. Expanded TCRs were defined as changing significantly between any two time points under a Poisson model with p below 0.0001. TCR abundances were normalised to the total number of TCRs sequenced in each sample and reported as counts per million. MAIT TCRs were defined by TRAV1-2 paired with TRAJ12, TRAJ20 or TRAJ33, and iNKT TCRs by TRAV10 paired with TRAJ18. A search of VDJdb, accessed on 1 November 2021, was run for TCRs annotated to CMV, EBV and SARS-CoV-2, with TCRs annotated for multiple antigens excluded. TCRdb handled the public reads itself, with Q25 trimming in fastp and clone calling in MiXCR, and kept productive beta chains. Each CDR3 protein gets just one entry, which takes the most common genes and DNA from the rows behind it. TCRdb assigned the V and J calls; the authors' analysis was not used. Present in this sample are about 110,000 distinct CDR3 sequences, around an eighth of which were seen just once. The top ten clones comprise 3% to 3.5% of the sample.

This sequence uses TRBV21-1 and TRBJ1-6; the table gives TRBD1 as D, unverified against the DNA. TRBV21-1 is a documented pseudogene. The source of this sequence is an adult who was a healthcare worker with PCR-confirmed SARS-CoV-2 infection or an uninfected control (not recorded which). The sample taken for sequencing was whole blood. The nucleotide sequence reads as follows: TGTGCCAGCAGCACGACTCACCGGGACAGAAATTCACCCCTCCACTTT. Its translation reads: CASSTTHRDRNSPLHF.